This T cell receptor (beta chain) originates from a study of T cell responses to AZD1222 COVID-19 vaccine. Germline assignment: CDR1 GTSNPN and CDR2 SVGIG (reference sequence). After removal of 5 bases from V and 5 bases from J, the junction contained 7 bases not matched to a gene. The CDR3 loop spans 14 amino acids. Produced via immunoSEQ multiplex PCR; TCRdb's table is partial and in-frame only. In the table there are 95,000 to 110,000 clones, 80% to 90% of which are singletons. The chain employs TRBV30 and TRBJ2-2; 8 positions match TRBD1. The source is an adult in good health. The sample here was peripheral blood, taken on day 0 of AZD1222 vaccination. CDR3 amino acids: CAWEWTGKTGELFF. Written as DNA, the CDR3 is TGTGCCTGGGAATGGACAGGGAAAACCGGGGAGCTGTTTTTT.